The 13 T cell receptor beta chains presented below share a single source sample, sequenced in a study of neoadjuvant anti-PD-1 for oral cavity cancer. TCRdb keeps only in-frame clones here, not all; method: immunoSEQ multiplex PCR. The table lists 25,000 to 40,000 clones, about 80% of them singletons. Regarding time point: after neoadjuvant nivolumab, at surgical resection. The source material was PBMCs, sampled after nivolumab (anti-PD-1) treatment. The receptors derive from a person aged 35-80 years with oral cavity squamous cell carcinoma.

CDR3: CASSATGTGGLYNEQFF. The CDR3 DNA reads as TGTGCCAGCAGCGCGACCGGGACAGGGGGCCTTTACAATGAGCAGTTCTTC. The V and J genes are TRBV11-1 and TRBJ2-1; TRBD1 aligns across 12 bases. The length of the CDR3 is 17 residues. V dropped 5 bases and J dropped 4; count of bases not matched to a gene: 9. Germline CDR1 and CDR2: SGHAT and FQDESV (reference sequence). Together with reference TRBV11-1 and TRBJ2-1, the CDR3 gives the full variable domain: EAEVAQSPRYKITEKSQAVAFWCDPISGHATLYWYRQILGQGPELLVQFQDESVVDDSQLPKDRFSAERLKGVDSTLKIQPAELGDSAMYLCASSATGTGGLYNEQFFGPGTRLTVL.

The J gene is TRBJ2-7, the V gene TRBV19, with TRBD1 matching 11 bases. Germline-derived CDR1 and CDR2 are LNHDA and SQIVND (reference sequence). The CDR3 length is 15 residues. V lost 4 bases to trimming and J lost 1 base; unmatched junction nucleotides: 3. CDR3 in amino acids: CASSTDRGRSYEQYF. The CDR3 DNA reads TGTGCCAGTAGTACGGACAGGGGGCGATCCTACGAGCAGTACTTC.

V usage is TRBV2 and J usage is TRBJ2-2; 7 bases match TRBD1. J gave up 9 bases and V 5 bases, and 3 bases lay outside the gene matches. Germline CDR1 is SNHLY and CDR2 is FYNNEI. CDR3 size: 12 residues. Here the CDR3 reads CASSRQGWELFF. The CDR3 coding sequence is TGTGCCAGCAGTCGACAGGGATGGGAGCTGTTTTTT.

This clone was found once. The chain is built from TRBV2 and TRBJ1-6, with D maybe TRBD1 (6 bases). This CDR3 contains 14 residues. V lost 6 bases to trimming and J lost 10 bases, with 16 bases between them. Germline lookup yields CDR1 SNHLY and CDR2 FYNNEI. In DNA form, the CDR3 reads TGTGCCAGCAGAGAACAGGACAGAGGATCACCCCTCCACTTT. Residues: CASREQDRGSPLHF.

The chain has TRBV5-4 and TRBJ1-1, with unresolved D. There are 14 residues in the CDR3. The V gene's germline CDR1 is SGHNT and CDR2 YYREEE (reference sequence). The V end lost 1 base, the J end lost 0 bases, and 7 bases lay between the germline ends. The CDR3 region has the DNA TGTGCCAGCAGCTTGTCGGGCATGAACACTGAAGCTTTCTTT. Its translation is CASSLSGMNTEAFF.

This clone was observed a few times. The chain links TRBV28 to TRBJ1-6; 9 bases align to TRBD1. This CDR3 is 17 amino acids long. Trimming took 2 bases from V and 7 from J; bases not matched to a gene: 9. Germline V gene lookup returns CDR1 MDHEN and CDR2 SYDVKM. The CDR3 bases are TGTGCCAGCAGTTTACTCCGGAGGACAGGGGACAATTCACCCCTCCACTTT. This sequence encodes CASSLLRRTGDNSPLHF.

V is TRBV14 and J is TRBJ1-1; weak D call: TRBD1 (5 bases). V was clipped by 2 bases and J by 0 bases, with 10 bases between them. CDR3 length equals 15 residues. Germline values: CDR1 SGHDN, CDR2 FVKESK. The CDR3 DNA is TGTGCCAGCAGCCAACATAGGGGTCTGAACACTGAAGCTTTCTTT. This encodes CASSQHRGLNTEAFF. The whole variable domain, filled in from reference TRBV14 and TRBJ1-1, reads EAGVTQFPSHSVIEKGQTVTLRCDPISGHDNLYWYRRVMGKEIKFLLHFVKESKQDESGMPNNRFLAERTGGTYSTLKVQPAELEDSGVYFCASSQHRGLNTEAFFGQGTRLTVV.

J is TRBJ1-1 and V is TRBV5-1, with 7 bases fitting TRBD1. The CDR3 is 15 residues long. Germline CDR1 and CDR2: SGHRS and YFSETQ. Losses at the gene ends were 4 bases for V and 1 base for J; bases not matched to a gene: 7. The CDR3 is CASSALQGRNTEAFF. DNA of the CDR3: TGCGCCAGCAGCGCCCTACAGGGGAGGAACACTGAAGCTTTCTTT.

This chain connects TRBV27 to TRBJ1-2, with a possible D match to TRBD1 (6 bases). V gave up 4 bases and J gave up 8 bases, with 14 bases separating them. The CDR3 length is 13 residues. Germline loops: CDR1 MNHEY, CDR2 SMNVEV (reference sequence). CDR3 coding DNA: TGTGCCAGCAGTTACTACAGGGAGATGGGCTACACCTTC. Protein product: CASSYYREMGYTF.

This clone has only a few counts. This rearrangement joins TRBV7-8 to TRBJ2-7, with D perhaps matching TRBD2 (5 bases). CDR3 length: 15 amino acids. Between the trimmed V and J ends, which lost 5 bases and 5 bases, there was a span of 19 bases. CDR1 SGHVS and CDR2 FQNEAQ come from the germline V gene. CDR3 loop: CASSQTGVLGHEQYF. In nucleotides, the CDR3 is TGTGCCAGCAGCCAGACCGGGGTCCTCGGGCACGAGCAGTACTTC.

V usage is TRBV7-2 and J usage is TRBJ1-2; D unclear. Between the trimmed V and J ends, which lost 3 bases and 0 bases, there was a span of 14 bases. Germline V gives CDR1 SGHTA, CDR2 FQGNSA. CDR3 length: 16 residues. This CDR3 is CASSLGAVVANYGYTF. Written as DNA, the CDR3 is TGTGCCAGCAGCTTGGGCGCGGTCGTAGCTAACTATGGCTACACCTTC. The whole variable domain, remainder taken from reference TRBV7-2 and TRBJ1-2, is GAGVSQSPSNKVTEKGKDVELRCDPISGHTALYWYRQSLGQGLEFLIYFQGNSAPDKSGLPSDRFSAERTGGSVSTLTIQRTQQEDSAVYLCASSLGAVVANYGYTFGSGTRLTVV.

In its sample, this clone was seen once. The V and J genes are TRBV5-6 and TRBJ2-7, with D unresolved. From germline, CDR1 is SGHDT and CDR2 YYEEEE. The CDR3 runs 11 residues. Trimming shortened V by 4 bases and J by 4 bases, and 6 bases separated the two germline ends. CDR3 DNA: TGTGCCAGCAGCCGCAGATACGAGCAGTACTTC. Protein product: CASSRRYEQYF.

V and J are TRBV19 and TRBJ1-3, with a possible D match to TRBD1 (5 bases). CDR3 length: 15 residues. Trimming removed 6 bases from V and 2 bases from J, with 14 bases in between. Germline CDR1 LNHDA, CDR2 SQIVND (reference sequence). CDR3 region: CASSTPVGAGNTIYF. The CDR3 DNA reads TGTGCCAGTAGCACCCCCGTGGGGGCTGGAAACACCATATATTTT.